The 30 T cell receptor beta chains below were found in one sample sequenced in a study of immune evolution from preneoplasia to lung adenocarcinoma. Profiled with immunoSEQ multiplex PCR; TCRdb holds only in-frame clones, not every one. The table shows a few thousand clones, with roughly 40% occurring only once. Sequenced: FFPE adjacent normal lung tissue. These receptors all stem from a person aged 55-80 years with lung adenocarcinoma.

This clone showed up just a few times. The chain couples TRBV27 to TRBJ2-7; D might be TRBD1 (5 bases). Per the germline V gene, CDR1 is MNHEY and CDR2 is SMNVEV (reference sequence). This CDR3 contains 12 residues. V gave up 5 bases and J gave up 7 bases, with 12 bases separating them. CDR3 loop: CASSRQPFEQYF. The CDR3 coding sequence is TGTGCCAGCAGTCGACAGCCTTTTGAGCAGTACTTC.

CDR3 bases: TGCGCCAGCAGCTTGGAACAGGGGGCGCGGACAGATACGCAGTATTTT. It codes for CASSLEQGARTDTQYF. The V and J genes are TRBV5-1 and TRBJ2-3; 9 bases map to TRBD1. The trim removed 0 bases at V and 3 bases at J, leaving 5 bases unmatched. Germline assignment: CDR1 SGHRS and CDR2 YFSETQ. The CDR3 sequence is 16 residues long.

This sequence joins TRBV10-3 and TRBJ2-5, with TRBD1 matching over 7 bases. The CDR3 runs 16 residues. V shed 2 bases and J 6 bases; nucleotides not matched to a gene: 12. CDR1 ENHRY and CDR2 SYGVKD come from the germline V gene. CDR3 sequence: CAISEHNDRVEKTQYF. Here the CDR3 DNA reads TGTGCCATCAGTGAGCATAACGACAGGGTCGAAAAGACCCAGTACTTC.

This clone was counted a few times. V and J are TRBV9 and TRBJ2-5; D possibly corresponds to TRBD2 (7 bases). Looked up from germline, CDR1 is SGDLS and CDR2 is YYNGEE. V shed 0 bases and J shed 2 bases, with 11 bases lying between them. This CDR3 comprises 15 residues. CDR3 sequence: CASSVEGGGQETQYF. The CDR3 DNA sequence: TGTGCCAGCAGCGTAGAGGGGGGGGGACAAGAGACCCAGTACTTC.

This clone was observed a handful of times. The rearrangement joins TRBV4-3 to TRBJ2-7; D unresolved. The CDR3 has 13 amino acids. Trimming took 0 bases from V and 6 from J, leaving 9 bases between them. Germline assignment: CDR1 LGHNA and CDR2 YSLEER. As DNA, the CDR3 is TGCGCCAGCAGCCAAGATAGGGCCCTCGAGCAGTACTTC. It codes for CASSQDRALEQYF.

J is TRBJ2-7 and V is TRBV19; D might be TRBD2 (6 bases). This CDR3 is 15 amino acids long. V lost 5 bases to trimming and J lost 3 bases, with 17 bases between them. Germline values: CDR1 LNHDA, CDR2 SQIVND (reference sequence). The CDR3 spells CASSVLPEGDYEQYF. In DNA, the CDR3 is TGTGCCAGTAGTGTGCTTCCGGAGGGAGACTACGAGCAGTACTTC. The full variable domain, rest sourced from reference TRBV19 and TRBJ2-7, is DGGITQSPKYLFRKEGQNVTLSCEQNLNHDAMYWYRQDPGQGLRLIYYSQIVNDFQKGDIAEGYSVSREKKESFPLTVTSAQKNPTAFYLCASSVLPEGDYEQYFGPGTRLTVT.

The chain has TRBV27 and TRBJ2-1; D is uncertain. CDR1 is MNHEY, CDR2 SMNVEV, per germline (reference sequence). CDR3 length: 13 amino acids. V was trimmed by 4 bases and J by 9 bases, leaving 13 bases between them. DNA of the CDR3: TGTGCCAGCAGTTCAGCCCCGTTTGGTGAGCAGTTCTTC. Translated, it gives CASSSAPFGEQFF.

This clone was counted only a few times. The chain carries TRBV19 and TRBJ1-2, with TRBD1 as a possible D gene (5 bases). The CDR3 is made up of 15 amino acids. The V and J ends lost 3 bases and 7 bases respectively, with 18 bases between them. Per the germline V gene, CDR1 is LNHDA and CDR2 is SQIVND (reference sequence). DNA of the CDR3: TGTGCCAGTAGTATGTCGGGTCAGGGTTTAGGTGGCTACACCTTC. Its translation is CASSMSGQGLGGYTF.

The chain employs TRBV30 and TRBJ2-1, with D unclear. Trimming removed 4 bases from V and 2 bases from J, with 15 bases in between. The CDR3 consists of 15 residues. Germline V gene data show CDR1 as GTSNPN and CDR2 as SVGIG (reference sequence). The CDR3 bases are TGTGCCTGGAAAAAGCTAGGTCCGCCCTACAATGAGCAGTTCTTC. Protein sequence: CAWKKLGPPYNEQFF. Looking up the rest from reference TRBV30 and TRBJ2-1 gives the full variable domain: SQTIHQWPATLVQPVGSPLSLECTVEGTSNPNLYWYRQAAGRGLQLLFYSVGIGQISSEVPQNLSASRPQDRQFILSSKKLLLSDSGFYLCAWKKLGPPYNEQFFGPGTRLTVL.

This rearrangement joins TRBV4-1 to TRBJ2-1; no clear D. Germline V gene lookup returns CDR1 MGHRA and CDR2 YSYEKL. V was trimmed by 0 bases and J by 6 bases, leaving 12 bases between them. This CDR3 is built from 15 residues. The CDR3 DNA reads as TGCGCCAGCAGCCAAGACTCTCTTAGGGCCAATGAGCAGTTCTTC. It specifies CASSQDSLRANEQFF.

This sequence joins TRBV7-2 and TRBJ2-7, with no clear D. The V end lost 7 bases, the J end lost 3 bases, and 10 bases lay between the germline ends. CDR3 length: 12 amino acids. Germline lookup yields CDR1 SGHTA and CDR2 FQGNSA. The CDR3 sequence: CASTDINYEQYF. CDR3 coding DNA: TGTGCCAGCACCGACATAAACTACGAGCAGTACTTC.

In this sample, this clone turned up a few times. V gene TRBV6-5 combines with J gene TRBJ2-7, with 8 bases lining up with TRBD1. This CDR3 is 15 amino acids long. Unmatched junction bases numbered 9, after V lost 4 bases and J lost 4 bases. Germline CDR1 is MNHEY and CDR2 is SVGAGI. The CDR3 DNA reads TGTGCCAGCAGTTTAGGTGGGACAGGAGTTTACGAGCAGTACTTC. Encoded protein: CASSLGGTGVYEQYF.

By sample fraction, this clone is medium-sized (0.01 to 0.1%). DNA of the CDR3: TGTGCCAGCAGCGAGCCCTCGACAGGGATGAACACTGAAGCTTTCTTT. This codes for CASSEPSTGMNTEAFF. This sequence joins TRBV9 and TRBJ1-1, with TRBD1 identical over 7 bases. With V trimmed by 3 bases and J by 0 bases, 8 bases remained unmatched. The CDR3 extends over 16 amino acids. The germline V gene encodes CDR1 SGDLS and CDR2 YYNGEE.

The chain uses TRBV25-1 and TRBJ2-3, with 8 bases matching TRBD2. The CDR3 covers 16 residues. The ends lost 0 bases at V and 4 bases at J; junction bases unmatched: 6. Looked up from germline, CDR1 is MGHDK and CDR2 is SYGVNS. The CDR3 region is CASSEYAGGASDTQYF. The CDR3 bases are TGTGCCAGCAGTGAATACGCCGGGGGGGCATCAGATACGCAGTATTTT.

This chain joins TRBV20-1 and TRBJ1-1; D gene unclear. The V end lost 5 bases, the J end lost 7 bases, and 8 bases lay between the germline ends. Per the germline V gene, CDR1 is DFQATT and CDR2 is SNEGSKA (reference sequence). The CDR3 is made up of 10 amino acids. The chain's CDR3 is CSAFRVEAFF. The CDR3, as DNA: TGCAGTGCTTTTCGAGTTGAAGCTTTCTTT.

This clone has just a few counts. The rearrangement joins TRBV2 to TRBJ2-5; 9 nucleotides agree with TRBD1. Trimming cost V 8 bases and J 5 bases; bases outside gene matches: 9. Germline V gene sequence: CDR1 SNHLY, CDR2 FYNNEI. The CDR3 is 14 amino acids. The CDR3 DNA follows: TGTGCCAGCTCTGGGACAGGGTCGGGCGAGACCCAGTACTTC. Protein product: CASSGTGSGETQYF.

The genes are TRBV7-3 and TRBJ1-1, with D perhaps TRBD1 (6 bases). Germline CDR1 reads SGHTA; CDR2 reads FQGTGA. The ends were cut back, 5 bases at V and 6 bases at J, with 16 bases in the middle. The length of the CDR3 is 14 residues. CDR3 nucleotide sequence: TGTGCCAGCAGCCCCGAGGGGGTCGGGGCTGAAGCTTTCTTT. The encoded protein is CASSPEGVGAEAFF. Full variable domain (remainder filled in from reference TRBV7-3 and TRBJ1-1): GAGVSQTPSNKVTEKGKYVELRCDPISGHTALYWYRQSLGQGPEFLIYFQGTGAADDSGLPNDRFFAVRPEGSVSTLKIQRTERGDSAVYLCASSPEGVGAEAFFGQGTRLTVV.

The V gene is TRBV9, the J gene TRBJ1-1, with 12 bases fitting TRBD1. V lost 3 bases and J lost 3; bases outside the gene matches: 9. Germline CDR1 and CDR2: SGDLS and YYNGEE. The CDR3 loop spans 17 amino acids. The CDR3 DNA is TGTGCCAGCAGCGCCGGGACAGGGGGCTTCTCCTACACTGAAGCTTTCTTT. Protein: CASSAGTGGFSYTEAFF.

This clone is large within its sample. This chain uses TRBV18 with TRBJ1-4, with TRBD1 matching over 9 bases. CDR1 is KGHSH, CDR2 LQKENI, per germline. The length of the CDR3 is 16 residues. The J segment lost 0 bases and the V segment lost 5 bases, leaving 4 bases of the junction unmatched. This CDR3 reads CASSSGQGTTNEKLFF. CDR3 DNA: TGTGCCAGCTCATCAGGACAGGGGACAACTAATGAAAAACTGTTTTTT.

This clone was recorded once. The J gene is TRBJ2-1, the V gene TRBV15; 13 bases align to TRBD2. This CDR3 contains 19 residues. J was trimmed by 0 bases and V by 7 bases; bases with no gene match: 12. Germline V gene data show CDR1 as LNHNV and CDR2 as YYDKDF (reference sequence). CDR3 loop: CATTPRTSGSLFSYNEQFF. In DNA form, the CDR3 reads TGTGCCACCACTCCGAGGACTAGCGGGAGCTTATTCTCCTACAATGAGCAGTTCTTC.

This clone has a handful of counts. The V call is TRBV9, the J call TRBJ2-5, with 10 bases fitting TRBD1. Trimming took 4 bases from V and 2 from J; bases not matched to a gene: 8. Germline CDR1 SGDLS, CDR2 YYNGEE. The CDR3 is 16 amino acids. Written as DNA, the CDR3 is TGTGCCAGCAGCACCTACGACAGGGGGCAGCAAGAGACCCAGTACTTC. Translation gives CASSTYDRGQQETQYF.

This CDR3 is CSGVLAGNYEQYF. The CDR3 nucleotides are TGCAGCGGTGTACTAGCGGGAAACTACGAGCAGTACTTC. V is TRBV29-1 and J is TRBJ2-7; 10 positions agree with TRBD2. V lost 7 bases and J lost 3; bases outside the gene matches: 6. Germline V gene lookup returns CDR1 SQVTM and CDR2 ANQGSEA. The CDR3 contains 13 residues.

The chain combines TRBV19 with TRBJ2-7; D gene uncertain. The V gene's germline CDR1 is LNHDA and CDR2 SQIVND (reference sequence). V lost 3 bases and J lost 6, with 12 bases in between. The CDR3 is made up of 13 amino acids. CDR3 nucleotides: TGTGCCAGTAGTATTAAGGGTTCAGGCGAGCAGTACTTC. Translation gives CASSIKGSGEQYF.

This clone has just a few counts. The V gene is TRBV7-6, the J gene TRBJ2-3, with 11 bases fitting TRBD2. V shed 8 bases and J 1 base; nucleotides not matched to a gene: 8. CDR1 SGHVS and CDR2 FNYEAQ come from the germline V gene. This CDR3 spans 16 amino acids. As DNA, the CDR3 is TGTGCCAGCGGCCCTAGGGGACTAGCGGGCACAGATACGCAGTATTTT. It codes for CASGPRGLAGTDTQYF.

The chain recombines TRBV7-9 with TRBJ2-7, with 7 bases that match TRBD2. The CDR3 length is 15 residues. Germline CDR1 is SEHNR and CDR2 is FQNEAQ (reference sequence). The ends lost 6 bases at V and 0 bases at J; junction bases unmatched: 8. This chain's CDR3 is CASSSQRGDSYEQYF. The DNA for the CDR3 is TGTGCCAGCAGTTCACAACGGGGGGACTCCTACGAGCAGTACTTC.

This rearrangement joins TRBV5-1 to TRBJ2-2, with D perhaps being TRBD1 or TRBD2 (5 bases each). Germline values: CDR1 SGHRS, CDR2 YFSETQ. The CDR3 is 15 residues long. Trimming left V 7 bases short and J 1 base short, with 14 bases between. This CDR3 reads CASLLGTVNTGELFF. As DNA, the CDR3 is TGCGCCAGCCTTCTCGGGACGGTGAACACCGGGGAGCTGTTTTTT.

The gene calls are TRBV9 and TRBJ2-7, with D possibly TRBD1 on 6 matching bases. The germline V gene encodes CDR1 SGDLS and CDR2 YYNGEE. The CDR3 covers 15 residues. The V and J ends lost 3 bases and 5 bases respectively, with 18 bases between them. CDR3 region: CASSAVDRSPNEQYF. The CDR3 coding sequence is TGTGCCAGCAGCGCCGTAGACAGGAGCCCTAACGAGCAGTACTTC.

The chain joins TRBV29-1 to TRBJ2-1, with D possibly matching TRBD2 (6 bases). The germline V and J ends were trimmed by 3 bases and 5 bases, with 14 bases remaining between them. The germline CDR1 and CDR2 sequences are SQVTM and ANQGSEA. There are 14 residues in the CDR3. The CDR3 sequence: CSVENGLSNNEQFF. In DNA form, the CDR3 reads TGCAGCGTTGAGAATGGACTATCTAACAATGAGCAGTTCTTC.

This chain links TRBV19 with TRBJ1-1; D is unresolved. CDR1 and CDR2 from the germline V gene are LNHDA and SQIVND (reference sequence). V was trimmed by 7 bases and J by 3 bases, leaving 12 bases between them. The CDR3 runs 13 residues. CDR3 loop: CASKWELDTEAFF. DNA of the CDR3: TGTGCCAGTAAGTGGGAGTTGGACACTGAAGCTTTCTTT.

The chain recombines TRBV7-3 with TRBJ2-3, with 7 bases lining up with TRBD2. Germline V CDR1 and CDR2: SGHTA, FQGTGA. J was trimmed by 1 base and V by 1 base; bases with no gene match: 11. CDR3 length equals 18 residues. The CDR3 protein is CASSLNGVGLAGTDTQYF. CDR3 coding DNA: TGTGCCAGCAGCTTAAACGGGGTGGGGCTAGCGGGCACAGATACGCAGTATTTT.